The 21 T cell receptor beta chains below come from one sample, sequenced in a study of vaccination and CD4 T cells after COVID-19 (dated by TCRdb to between 2021 and 2023). Library method: PCR. Sequencer: Illumina iSeq 100. TCR sequencing of DNA from cultured CD4+ T cells used the Oncomine TCR Beta short-read assay at the Johns Hopkins FTIC core. TCRdb passed the public sequencing reads through fastp at Q25 and MiXCR, retaining productive beta sequences. For every CDR3 protein sequence, its rows merge into one entry that carries the most common genes and DNA. The sample data list 7,000 to 8,000 distinct CDR3 sequences, and roughly 57% of these were observed just once. The ten largest clones take up about 33% of the sample. No antigens are known for them. The treatment or condition label for this specimen denotes: approximately 9-day PBMC culture with coronavirus spike peptide pools or control peptides (ViraFEST assay).

Input material: CD4+ T cells from blood, cultured in vitro. Source of these receptors: a human donor who had recovered from COVID-19.

This clonotype was found once. The gene calls are TRBV11-3 and TRBJ1-6, with a tentative D call TRBD1 (5 bases). Trimming took off 4 bases at V and 6 bases at J, with 7 bases between the two ends. CDR1 and CDR2 (germline): SGHNT, YENEEA. The CDR3 extends over 13 amino acids. CDR3 loop: CASSYGGNSPLHF. CDR3 bases: TGTGCCAGCAGCTATGGGGGTAATTCACCCCTCCACTTT.

The chain uses TRBV7-2 and TRBJ2-1; possibly TRBD1 or TRBD2 for D (7 bases each). This CDR3 contains 16 residues. V lost 5 bases, J lost 8 bases, and 22 bases lay in between. Germline V gene lookup returns CDR1 SGHTA and CDR2 FQGNSA. CDR3 sequence (DNA): TGTGCCAGCAGCCCCACTATGGGGGAGGGGGCCCATGAGCAGTTCTTC. This translates into CASSPTMGEGAHEQFF. The variable domain in full, completed from reference TRBV7-2 and TRBJ2-1, reads GAGVSQSPSNKVTEKGKDVELRCDPISGHTALYWYRQSLGQGLEFLIYFQGNSAPDKSGLPSDRFSAERTGGSVSTLTIQRTQQEDSAVYLCASSPTMGEGAHEQFFGPGTRLTVL.

CDR3 DNA: TGCGCCAGCAGCCAAGCAGGGTCCCACGAGCAGTACTTC. Amino acid sequence: CASSQAGSHEQYF. This chain links TRBV4-1 with TRBJ2-7; tentatively, D is TRBD1 (5 bases). Trimming took 1 base from V and 5 from J, leaving 9 bases between them. The V gene's germline CDR1 is MGHRA and CDR2 YSYEKL. The CDR3 length is 13 residues.

The chain carries TRBV6-5 and TRBJ1-2; TRBD1 matches 8 bases. The CDR3 contains 17 residues. V dropped 2 bases and J dropped 2; count of bases not matched to a gene: 10. From germline, CDR1 is MNHEY and CDR2 SVGAGI. The CDR3 region has the DNA TGTGCCAGCAGTTACGGGTTTGGCAGGGGGCGCAACTATGGCTACACCTTC. This encodes CASSYGFGRGRNYGYTF.

This clonotype was detected only a few times. The chain recombines TRBV20-1 with TRBJ1-6; D is undetermined. CDR1 DFQATT and CDR2 SNEGSKA come from the germline V gene (reference sequence). The CDR3 contains 15 residues. Trimming pared 6 bases from V and 1 base from J, leaving 13 bases between. CDR3 bases: TGCAGTGCCGGAAAACTGGGGTCCTATAATTCACCCCTCCACTTT. Translation gives CSAGKLGSYNSPLHF.

The genes are TRBV6-4 and TRBJ1-1, with 10 bases that match TRBD1. CDR3 size: 15 residues. Germline CDR1 is MRHNA and CDR2 is SNTAGT. V lost 5 bases, J lost 4 bases, and 7 bases stayed unmatched. CDR3 nucleotide sequence: TGTGCCAGCAGTCGAAACCGGGACAGGGGCACTGAAGCTTTCTTT. This sequence encodes CASSRNRDRGTEAFF.

This clonotype was recorded a few times. The rearrangement joins TRBV6-1 to TRBJ2-2; tentatively, D is TRBD2 (5 bases). V was cut by 8 bases and J by 6 bases, with 13 bases left in between. The CDR3 runs 13 residues. Per germline, CDR1 MNHNS and CDR2 SASEGT. The CDR3 protein is CASRRERAGELFF. The CDR3 bases are TGTGCCAGCCGCCGCGAGAGGGCCGGGGAGCTGTTTTTT.

The CDR3 sequence: CSAVGGGTDTQYF. The CDR3 DNA is TGCAGTGCCGTGGGCGGGGGCACAGATACGCAGTATTTT. The chain uses TRBV20-1 and TRBJ2-3; the D gene is possibly TRBD2 (6 bases). CDR1 and CDR2 from the germline V gene are DFQATT and SNEGSKA (reference sequence). Trimming took 6 bases from V and 1 from J, leaving 11 bases between them. The length of the CDR3 is 13 residues.

The chain employs TRBV5-4 and TRBJ2-1; 15 bases line up with TRBD2. The CDR3 extends over 17 amino acids. V was clipped by 3 bases and J by 4 bases; unmatched bases: 5. Per the germline V gene, CDR1 is SGHNT and CDR2 is YYREEE (reference sequence). The DNA of the CDR3 is TGTGCCAGCAGCTCGGGACTAGCGGGGGGTTCTTACAATGAGCAGTTCTTC. Its protein product is CASSSGLAGGSYNEQFF.

This chain connects TRBV20-1 to TRBJ2-7, with 13 positions matching TRBD2. CDR1 and CDR2 from the germline V gene are DFQATT and SNEGSKA (reference sequence). The CDR3 has 15 amino acids. The V and J ends lost 5 bases and 6 bases, in that order; junction bases with no gene match: 10. CDR3 DNA: TGCAGTGCTTCTTTGGGGACTAGCGGGACCAGCGAGCAGTACTTC. It specifies CSASLGTSGTSEQYF.

V usage is TRBV19 and J usage is TRBJ1-2, with 9 bases that match TRBD1. The length of the CDR3 is 16 residues. Germline values: CDR1 LNHDA, CDR2 SQIVND (reference sequence). V shed 1 base and J 4 bases; nucleotides not matched to a gene: 7. The CDR3 loop reads CASSIGPWGQGYGYTF. The DNA for the CDR3 is TGTGCCAGTAGTATAGGCCCCTGGGGACAGGGCTATGGCTACACCTTC. The full variable domain, its missing parts supplied by reference TRBV19 and TRBJ1-2, is DGGITQSPKYLFRKEGQNVTLSCEQNLNHDAMYWYRQDPGQGLRLIYYSQIVNDFQKGDIAEGYSVSREKKESFPLTVTSAQKNPTAFYLCASSIGPWGQGYGYTFGSGTRLTVV.

The V and J genes are TRBV7-2 and TRBJ2-5; 9 nucleotides align to TRBD2. The CDR3 is 13 amino acids. The J segment lost 13 bases and the V segment lost 1 base, leaving 7 bases of the junction unmatched. Per the germline V gene, CDR1 is SGHTA and CDR2 is FQGNSA. The CDR3 coding sequence is TGTGCCAGCAGCTTAGAAGTTCTAGCGGGGCGGTACTTC. It specifies CASSLEVLAGRYF.

This chain joins TRBV29-1 and TRBJ2-3, with 9 positions matching TRBD2. The germline CDR1 and CDR2 sequences are SQVTM and ANQGSEA. The CDR3 spans 14 residues. With 6 bases clipped from V and 0 bases from J, the junction kept 4 bases outside the gene matches. The CDR3 nucleotides are TGCAGCGTCCTCGCGGGAGGGAGCACAGATACGCAGTATTTT. It is translated as CSVLAGGSTDTQYF.

This clonotype was observed a handful of times. V is TRBV7-9 and J is TRBJ1-2; D ambiguous. The CDR3 runs 14 residues. V gave up 7 bases and J gave up 2 bases, with 14 bases separating them. Germline V gene data show CDR1 as SEHNR and CDR2 as FQNEAQ (reference sequence). CDR3 DNA sequence: TGTGCCAGCACCCCTACTAACGGGAACTATGGCTACACCTTC. Translating gives CASTPTNGNYGYTF.

This clonotype was observed a few times. The V gene is TRBV2, the J gene TRBJ2-7; D may be TRBD1 (6 bases). Trimming cost V 6 bases and J 4 bases, with 13 bases left between them. CDR3 length: 13 amino acids. Germline V gene lookup returns CDR1 SNHLY and CDR2 FYNNEI. CDR3 sequence reads: CASRQGRLYEQYF. The DNA of the CDR3 is TGTGCCAGCAGACAGGGAAGGTTATACGAGCAGTACTTC.

The chain uses TRBV20-1 and TRBJ2-3, with TRBD1 as a possible D gene (6 bases). The V end lost 3 bases, the J end lost 2 bases, and 15 bases lay between the germline ends. The CDR3 spans 15 residues. Germline V lookup: CDR1 DFQATT, CDR2 SNEGSKA (reference sequence). This chain's CDR3 is CSASQHTGFTDTQYF. The DNA for the CDR3 is TGCAGTGCTAGCCAACATACAGGGTTCACAGATACGCAGTATTTT.

This chain connects TRBV7-2 to TRBJ1-1; D uncertain. The CDR3 is made up of 13 amino acids. The V end lost 6 bases, the J end lost 1 base, and 9 bases lay between the germline ends. CDR1 and CDR2 from the germline V gene are SGHTA and FQGNSA. This chain's CDR3 is CASRFTANTEAFF. For the CDR3, the DNA is TGTGCCAGCAGATTCACAGCGAACACTGAAGCTTTCTTT. The full variable domain, in which reference TRBV7-2 and TRBJ1-1 provide the parts outside the CDR3, is GAGVSQSPSNKVTEKGKDVELRCDPISGHTALYWYRQSLGQGLEFLIYFQGNSAPDKSGLPSDRFSAERTGGSVSTLTIQRTQQEDSAVYLCASRFTANTEAFFGQGTRLTVV.

In DNA form, the CDR3 reads TGTGCCAGCAGTTACCTCCTCTATGGCTACACCTTC. It specifies CASSYLLYGYTF. The rearrangement uses TRBV6-2 or TRBV6-3 and TRBJ1-2; D gene unclear. Germline CDR1 reads MNHEY; CDR2 reads SVGEGT. V was trimmed by 2 bases and J by 4 bases, leaving 5 bases between them. This CDR3 has 12 amino acids.

In this sample, this clonotype turned up a few times. The chain uses TRBV11-3 and TRBJ1-2; 8 nucleotides line up with TRBD1. Germline-derived CDR1 and CDR2 are SGHNT and YENEEA. The CDR3 is made up of 15 amino acids. Unmatched junction bases numbered 10, after V lost 4 bases and J lost 6 bases. The CDR3 loop reads CASSSVLGQGDGYTF. CDR3 nucleotide sequence: TGTGCCAGCAGCTCTGTCCTTGGACAGGGTGATGGCTACACCTTC.

This clonotype was observed once. The chain recombines TRBV6-1 with TRBJ2-7, with 9 bases matching TRBD2. The CDR3 is made up of 15 amino acids. The junction had 6 bases not matched to a gene; V was cut back by 6 bases and J by 0 bases. Looked up from germline, CDR1 is MNHNS and CDR2 is SASEGT. DNA of the CDR3: TGTGCCAGCAGGGCAGTAGCGGGGGACTCCTACGAGCAGTACTTC. Protein: CASRAVAGDSYEQYF.

This clonotype was detected a few times. The V and J genes are TRBV28 and TRBJ2-7; 9 nucleotides align to TRBD1. Losses at the gene ends were 2 bases for V and 0 bases for J; bases not matched to a gene: 11. This CDR3 is 18 amino acids long. Germline V CDR1 and CDR2: MDHEN, SYDVKM. The CDR3 DNA reads TGTGCCAGCAGTTTAGTCGGGACAGGGCCTCTAAGCTCCTACGAGCAGTACTTC. It encodes CASSLVGTGPLSSYEQYF.